By its share, the clone carrying this TCR beta chain is medium-sized. Using its own MiXCR run on the 5' RACE reads, TCRdb lists one record per CDR3 protein. The sample records 25,000 or so distinct CDR3 sequences, roughly 5% being singletons. Regarding time point: blood at routine non-recurrence follow-up after resection. Germline loops: CDR1 MNHEY, CDR2 SMNVEV (reference sequence). Trimming removed 5 bases at V and 6 bases at J, with 15 bases between. CDR3 length: 14 residues. The data derive from a study of spatial heterogeneity in lung cancer. Study overall: There were 72 donors, all of them untreated patients with early-stage non-small cell lung cancer. When available, follow-up PBMC samples taken a median of about 2 years after resection were sequenced.

The TCR originated in a female donor with early-stage non-small cell lung cancer. Specimen: PBMCs, collected at follow-up. V is TRBV27 and J is TRBJ2-3; a possible D gene is TRBD2 (6 bases). The CDR3 bases are TGTGCCAGCAGTCCAACCCGACTAGTGGATACGCAGTATTTT. It yields the protein CASSPTRLVDTQYF.